The 19 T cell receptor beta chains presented below share a single source sample, sequenced in a study of T cell repertoires in cytomegalovirus infection (dated by TCRdb to the late 2010s). The sequencer listed for this sample is Illumina HiSeq 1500. TCRdb handled the public reads itself, with Q25 trimming in fastp and clone calling in MiXCR, and kept productive beta chains. A single entry per CDR3 protein holds the most common genes and DNA from its merged rows. This sample is represented by 450,000 to 550,000 distinct CDR3 sequences; 16% of them were singletons. The ten largest clones capture about 24% of the sample. The source material was CD8+ T cells from PBMCs. The receptors were gathered from a human donor in good health (CMV status not recorded). Some clones in this sample may be carry-over from other donors' samples.

In DNA form, the CDR3 reads TGTGCTAGTGGTTTGGTAGGGGACAGGGGTACCCACGAGCAGTACTTC. Its protein is CASGLVGDRGTHEQYF. This chain connects TRBV12-5 to TRBJ2-7; 10 bases match TRBD1. This CDR3 is 16 amino acids long. In germline, CDR1 is LGHNT, CDR2 FRNRAP. The J segment lost 5 bases and the V segment lost 0 bases, leaving 7 bases of the junction unmatched.

This clonotype was detected many times. The CDR3 reads CASSARRASPLHF. In nucleotides, the CDR3 is TGTGCCAGCAGCGCCAGGCGGGCATCACCCCTCCACTTT. The genes are TRBV7-6 and TRBJ1-6; D call uncertain. This CDR3 spans 13 amino acids. V was shortened by 5 bases and J by 10 bases, with 12 bases between the two germline ends. CDR1 is SGHVS, CDR2 FNYEAQ, per germline.

The rearrangement links TRBV27 to TRBJ1-2; D might be TRBD1 (5 bases). The CDR3 runs 14 residues. CDR1 MNHEY and CDR2 SMNVEV come from the germline V gene (reference sequence). V lost 3 bases and J lost 4, with 12 bases in between. CDR3 in amino acids: CASSFKGLGYGYTF. The CDR3 coding sequence is TGTGCCAGCAGTTTCAAGGGGTTAGGCTATGGCTACACCTTC.

The chain is built from TRBV3-1 and TRBJ2-7; D remains unclear. The germline CDR1 and CDR2 sequences are LGHDT and YNNKEL (reference sequence). The V gene lost 1 base and the J gene lost 6 bases, with 10 bases spanning the gap. This CDR3 region has 13 residues. CDR3 bases: TGTGCCAGCAGCCAAGGCTGGCCCCTCGAGCAGTACTTC. As protein: CASSQGWPLEQYF.

This clonotype was counted at least ten times. The CDR3 spells CASRGLAGRNEQFF. CDR3 nucleotide sequence: TGTGCCAGCAGAGGACTAGCGGGACGCAATGAGCAGTTCTTC. V usage is TRBV28 and J usage is TRBJ2-1; TRBD2 aligns across 12 bases. Germline CDR1 and CDR2: MDHEN and SYDVKM. This CDR3 region has 14 residues. V lost 6 bases and J lost 6; bases outside the gene matches: 3.

V gene TRBV9 combines with J gene TRBJ1-2; 9 bases map to TRBD1. CDR1 is SGDLS, CDR2 YYNGEE, per germline. This CDR3 is built from 15 residues. V was pared by 2 bases and J by 4 bases, with 6 bases of the junction left unmatched. The CDR3 protein is CASSVGQGPSYGYTF. The CDR3 region has the DNA TGTGCCAGCAGCGTTGGACAGGGGCCTTCCTATGGCTACACCTTC.

The chain's CDR3 is CSAIPFSYNEQFF. The CDR3 bases are TGCAGTGCGATACCTTTCTCCTACAATGAGCAGTTCTTC. The V and J genes are TRBV20-1 and TRBJ2-1; D ambiguous. V was trimmed by 6 bases and J by 0 bases, leaving 9 bases between them. Per germline, CDR1 DFQATT and CDR2 SNEGSKA (reference sequence). The CDR3 has 13 residues.

As regards this clonotype: This likely comes from a read error, as the CDR3 has no conserved phenylalanine or tryptophan at its end. The V call is TRBV12-5, the J call TRBJ2-1, with TRBD2 identical over 10 bases. There are 15 residues in the CDR3. Trimming took 5 bases from V and 5 from J; bases not matched to a gene: 6. Germline V gives CDR1 LGHNT, CDR2 FRNRAP. CDR3 amino acids: CASGLSGRRNNEQFL. In nucleotides, the CDR3 is TGTGCTAGTGGTCTTAGCGGGAGGAGAAACAATGAGCAGTTCCTC.

Concerning this clonotype: This clone may be a read error of a much larger clone one base away. Without the conserved terminal phenylalanine or tryptophan, this CDR3 likely stems from a read error. The chain joins TRBV28 to TRBJ2-1; the D call may be TRBD1 or TRBD2 (5 bases each). Trimming pared 8 bases from V and 6 bases from J, leaving 20 bases between. The CDR3 has 15 residues. Germline V gives CDR1 MDHEN, CDR2 SYDVKM. This chain's CDR3 is CASRGPRSGGNEQFL. Written as DNA, the CDR3 is TGTGCCAGCCGGGGCCCAAGGTCTGGCGGCAATGAGCAGTTCTTA.

A word on this clonotype: A much larger clone lies a single base off, so this may be a read error. Here the CDR3 omits its conserved ending phenylalanine or tryptophan, so a read error is the likely source. The V and J genes are TRBV7-3 and TRBJ1-2; D unresolved. The CDR3 spans 13 residues. The V end lost 3 bases, the J end lost 8 bases, and 13 bases lay between the germline ends. The germline V gene encodes CDR1 SGHTA and CDR2 FQGTGA. CDR3 DNA: TGTGCCAGCAGCTTGGACGAAAGCCGGGGCTACACCTCC. This encodes CASSLDESRGYTS.

This clonotype was recorded many times. The V call is TRBV12-3 or TRBV12-4, the J call TRBJ2-7; D remains unclear. The CDR3 consists of 15 residues. Trimming removed 3 bases from V and 4 bases from J, with 16 bases in between. In DNA, the CDR3 is TGTGCCAGCAGTTTGACGGTTTCATCCTTGTACGAGCAGTACTTC. The encoded protein is CASSLTVSSLYEQYF.

The chain joins TRBV5-1 to TRBJ2-7, with 12 bases identical to TRBD2. The CDR3 length is 16 residues. V shed 0 bases and J 3 bases; nucleotides not matched to a gene: 4. In germline, CDR1 is SGHRS, CDR2 YFSETQ. CDR3 loop: CASSLGTSGIIYEQYF. The CDR3 region has the DNA TGCGCCAGCAGCTTGGGGACTAGCGGGATAATCTACGAGCAGTACTTC.

This clonotype was seen just once. No conserved phenylalanine or tryptophan ends this CDR3, so it is likely a read error. V and J are TRBV29-1 and TRBJ2-1; D remains ambiguous. The V end lost 0 bases, the J end lost 8 bases, and 8 bases lay between the germline ends. The CDR3 sequence is 12 residues long. Germline loops: CDR1 SQVTM, CDR2 ANQGSEA. In DNA, the CDR3 is TGCAGCGTTGAAGATCTGGCAGATGAGCAGTTCTTA. It codes for CSVEDLADEQFL.

Many counts were recorded for this clonotype. The chain uses TRBV7-6 and TRBJ2-1; TRBD2 aligns across 11 bases. The CDR3 is 15 residues long. The V segment lost 5 bases and the J segment 5 bases; nucleotides outside the gene matches: 5. The germline CDR1 and CDR2 sequences are SGHVS and FNYEAQ. CDR3 region: CASSRRLAGNNEQFF. The CDR3 nucleotides read TGTGCCAGCAGCCGCCGACTAGCGGGGAACAATGAGCAGTTCTTC.

This clonotype has ten or more counts. V is TRBV9 and J is TRBJ1-1, with D maybe TRBD1 (6 bases). In germline, CDR1 is SGDLS, CDR2 YYNGEE. V lost 3 bases, J lost 6 bases, and 15 bases lay in between. The CDR3 is made up of 14 amino acids. CDR3 region: CASSGRDTQSEAFF. Written as DNA, the CDR3 is TGTGCCAGCAGCGGGCGGGACACTCAATCTGAAGCTTTCTTT.

Turning to this clonotype: This sequence may be a read error, since a much larger clone differs from it by one base. CDR3 residues: CACSLGTELDTQYF. The CDR3, as DNA: TGTGCCTGTAGTCTGGGGACAGAGTTAGATACGCAGTATTTT. The rearrangement uses TRBV19 and TRBJ2-3; 7 positions match TRBD1. This CDR3 contains 14 residues. CDR1 is LNHDA, CDR2 SQIVND, per germline (reference sequence).

This clonotype occurred many times. Here the CDR3 reads CASSFRTGQDTEAFF. The CDR3 DNA is TGTGCCAGCAGTTTCCGGACAGGACAGGACACTGAAGCTTTCTTT. The chain recombines TRBV12-3 or TRBV12-4 with TRBJ1-1, with TRBD1 identical over 7 bases. The junction had 7 bases not matched to a gene; V was cut back by 3 bases and J by 3 bases. The CDR3 totals 15 residues.

This chain uses TRBV5-1 with TRBJ2-7; D unresolved. V dropped 7 bases and J dropped 4 bases, with 12 bases sitting between them. This CDR3 comprises 12 residues. Germline loops: CDR1 SGHRS, CDR2 YFSETQ. The CDR3 loop is CASGYTPYEQYF. For the CDR3, the DNA is TGCGCCAGCGGGTATACACCTTACGAGCAGTACTTC.

The table lists this clonotype with many counts. The V and J genes are TRBV19 and TRBJ2-2; D gene uncertain. The CDR3 contains 13 residues. The germline V and J ends were trimmed by 7 bases and 6 bases, with 12 bases remaining between them. The germline gives CDR1 LNHDA, CDR2 SQIVND (reference sequence). CDR3 sequence reads: CASTTDEAGELFF. CDR3 in DNA: TGTGCCAGTACTACAGACGAGGCCGGGGAGCTGTTTTTT.